Presented here are 5 T cell receptor beta chains from one specimen sequenced in a study of CD8+CD57+ T cells in acquired aplastic anemia (dated by TCRdb to 2017 to 2018). The sample was run on an Illumina HiSeq 2000. TCR beta VDJ combination and CDR3 sequence profiling used genomic DNA as the template. The public reads were reanalyzed by TCRdb: fastp trimming at Q25, MiXCR alignment, in-frame beta chains only. Each entry is one CDR3 protein sequence, shown with its most common DNA and genes. The sample has some 92,000 distinct CDR3 sequences on record, roughly 70% of them singletons. The ten top clones hold 65% of the sample. Patients chosen for sequencing had shown expansion of CD8+CD57+ cells by flow cytometry. The sample was sorted CD4+, CD8+, or CD8+CD57+ T cells (not recorded which) from PBMCs. The receptors come from a human donor with aplastic anemia.

This clonotype was counted at least ten times. The rearrangement uses TRBV9 and TRBJ1-4, with 7 bases lining up with TRBD1. The V gene's germline CDR1 is SGDLS and CDR2 YYNGEE. The CDR3 consists of 15 residues. V lost 4 bases and J lost 7; bases outside the gene matches: 10. CDR3 sequence: CASSTSPTGREKLFF. The DNA for the CDR3 is TGTGCCAGCAGCACCTCTCCGACAGGGCGTGAAAAACTGTTTTTT.

The chain has TRBV19 and TRBJ1-5; D perhaps matches TRBD1 (6 bases). V was trimmed by 7 bases and J by 0 bases, leaving 16 bases between them. CDR3 length: 16 amino acids. The germline CDR1 and CDR2 sequences are LNHDA and SQIVND (reference sequence). DNA of the CDR3: TGTGCCAGTACCGAACAGGGATCGTATAGCAATCAGCCCCAGCATTTT. The encoded protein is CASTEQGSYSNQPQHF.

This clonotype was detected only a few times. The rearrangement uses TRBV7-9 and TRBJ1-2; possibly TRBD1 for D (6 bases). Looked up from germline, CDR1 is SEHNR and CDR2 is FQNEAQ (reference sequence). V lost 3 bases, J lost 6 bases, and 8 bases lay in between. The CDR3 sequence is 12 residues long. Here the CDR3 DNA reads TGTGCCAGCAGCTTCAACAGGGATGGCTACACCTTC. It yields the protein CASSFNRDGYTF.

The chain combines TRBV5-6 with TRBJ2-7; 7 bases are shared with TRBD2. Germline-derived CDR1 and CDR2 are SGHDT and YYEEEE. Losses at the gene ends were 4 bases for V and 2 bases for J; bases not matched to a gene: 6. CDR3 length: 14 amino acids. CDR3 sequence (DNA): TGTGCCAGCAGCCCTGCAGGACTAGCCTACGAGCAGTACTTC. This codes for CASSPAGLAYEQYF.

This clonotype was counted a single time. V usage is TRBV20-1 and J usage is TRBJ2-3; D possibly uses TRBD1 or TRBD2 (5 bases each). V lost 3 bases to trimming and J lost 4 bases, with 14 bases between them. The V gene's germline CDR1 is DFQATT and CDR2 SNEGSKA (reference sequence). The CDR3 contains 14 residues. The CDR3 protein is CSASPSSGPDTQYF. The CDR3 nucleotides read TGCAGTGCTAGTCCTTCGTCGGGACCAGATACGCAGTATTTT.